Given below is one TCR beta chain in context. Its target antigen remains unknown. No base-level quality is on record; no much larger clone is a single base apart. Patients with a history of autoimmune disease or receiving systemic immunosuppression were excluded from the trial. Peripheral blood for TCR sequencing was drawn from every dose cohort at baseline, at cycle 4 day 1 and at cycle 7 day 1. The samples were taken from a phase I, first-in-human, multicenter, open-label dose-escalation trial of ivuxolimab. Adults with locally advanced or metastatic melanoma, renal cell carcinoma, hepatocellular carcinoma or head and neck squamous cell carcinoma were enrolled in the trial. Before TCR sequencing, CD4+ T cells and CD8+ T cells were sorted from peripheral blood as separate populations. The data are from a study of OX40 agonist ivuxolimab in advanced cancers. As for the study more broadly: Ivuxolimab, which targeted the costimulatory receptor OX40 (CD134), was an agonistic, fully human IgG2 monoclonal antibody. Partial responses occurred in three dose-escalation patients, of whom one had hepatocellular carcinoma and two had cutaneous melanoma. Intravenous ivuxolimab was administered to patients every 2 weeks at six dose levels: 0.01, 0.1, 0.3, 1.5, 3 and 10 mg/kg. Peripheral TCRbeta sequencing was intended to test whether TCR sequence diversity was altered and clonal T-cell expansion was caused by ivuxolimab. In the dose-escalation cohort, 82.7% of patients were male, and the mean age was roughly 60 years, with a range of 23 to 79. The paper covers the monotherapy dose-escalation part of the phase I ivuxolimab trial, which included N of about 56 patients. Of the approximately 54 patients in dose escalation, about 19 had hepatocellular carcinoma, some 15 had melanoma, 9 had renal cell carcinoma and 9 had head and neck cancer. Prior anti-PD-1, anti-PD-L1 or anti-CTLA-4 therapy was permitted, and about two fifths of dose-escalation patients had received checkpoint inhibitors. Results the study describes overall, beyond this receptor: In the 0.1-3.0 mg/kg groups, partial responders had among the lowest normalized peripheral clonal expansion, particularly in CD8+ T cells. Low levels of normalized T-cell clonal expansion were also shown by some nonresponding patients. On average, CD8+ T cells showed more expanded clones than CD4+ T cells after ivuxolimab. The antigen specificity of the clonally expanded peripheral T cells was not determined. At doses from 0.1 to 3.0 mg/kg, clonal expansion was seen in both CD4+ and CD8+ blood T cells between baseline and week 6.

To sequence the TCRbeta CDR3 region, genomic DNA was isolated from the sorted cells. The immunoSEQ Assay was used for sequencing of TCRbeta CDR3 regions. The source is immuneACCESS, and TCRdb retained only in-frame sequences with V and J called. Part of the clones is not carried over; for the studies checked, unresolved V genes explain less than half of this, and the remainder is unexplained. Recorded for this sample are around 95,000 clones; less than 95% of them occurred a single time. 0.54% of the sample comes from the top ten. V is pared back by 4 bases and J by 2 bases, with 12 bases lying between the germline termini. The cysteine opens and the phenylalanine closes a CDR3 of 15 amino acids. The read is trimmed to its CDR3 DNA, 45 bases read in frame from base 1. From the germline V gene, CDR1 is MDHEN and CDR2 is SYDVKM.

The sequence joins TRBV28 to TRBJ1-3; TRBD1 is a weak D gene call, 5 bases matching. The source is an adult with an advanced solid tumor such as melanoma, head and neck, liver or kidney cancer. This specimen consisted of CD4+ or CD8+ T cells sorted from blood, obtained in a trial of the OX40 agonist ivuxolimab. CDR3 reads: CASSSTSGAGNTIYF. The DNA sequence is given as TGTGCCAGCAGTTCCACGTCGGGGGCTGGAAACACCATATATTTT.